One sample yielded the 31 T cell receptor beta chains listed below, sequenced in a study of PD-1 blockade in classical Hodgkin lymphoma. Some clones are missing from TCRdb's copy, which holds only in-frame ones; the method was immunoSEQ multiplex PCR. The table records about 17,000 clones, around 74% of them present only once. The time point is: cycle 4 day 1 (C4D1), after more than 5 weeks of nivolumab. Exposure to brentuximab vedotin varied, and each patient had relapsed following autologous stem cell transplantation. Investigators isolated CD4+ T cells from thawed PBMCs through magnetic negative selection. Sequences were derived from CD4+ T cells from blood, sampled before the fourth cycle of nivolumab. The receptor source for this set is a human donor with classical Hodgkin lymphoma.

The rearrangement uses TRBV11-2 and TRBJ2-3; 7 nucleotides agree with TRBD1. The germline gives CDR1 SGHAT, CDR2 FQNNGV. V shed 5 bases, J shed 1 base, and the junction held 12 bases outside the gene matches. This CDR3 has 17 residues. The CDR3 region has the DNA TGTGCCAGCAGCACAACATCGGGACAGTCTGGCACAGATACGCAGTATTTT. It translates to CASSTTSGQSGTDTQYF.

The genes are TRBV4-3 and TRBJ1-2; D is possibly TRBD1 (5 bases). V dropped 0 bases and J dropped 2 bases, with 10 bases sitting between them. Per germline, CDR1 LGHNA and CDR2 YSLEER. The CDR3 loop spans 15 amino acids. This CDR3 is CASSQDLHRNYGYTF. The DNA of the CDR3 is TGCGCCAGCAGCCAAGATTTGCACAGGAACTATGGCTACACCTTC.

V gene TRBV6-6 combines with J gene TRBJ1-5; possible D gene TRBD1, 5 bases. The germline V gene has CDR1 MNHNY and CDR2 SVGAGI (reference sequence). There are 14 residues in the CDR3. Between the trimmed V and J ends, which lost 7 bases and 6 bases, there was a span of 16 bases. The CDR3 sequence is CASTGGFGGQPQHF. CDR3 sequence (DNA): TGTGCCAGCACCGGTGGCTTTGGGGGTCAGCCCCAGCATTTT.

The chain has TRBV25-1 and TRBJ1-2, with D possibly matching TRBD1 (5 bases). CDR1 MGHDK and CDR2 SYGVNS come from the germline V gene. The V end was cut by 1 base, the J end by 8 bases, with 14 bases between. CDR3 size: 14 residues. The CDR3 DNA reads as TGTGCCAGCAGTGAATTTCAGTCAGGGAGAGGCTACACCTTC. This gives the protein CASSEFQSGRGYTF.

V and J are TRBV4-1 and TRBJ1-6; D not resolved. Deletions cut 1 base from V and 10 bases from J, with 17 bases between. CDR1 and CDR2 from the germline V gene are MGHRA and YSYEKL. The CDR3 sequence is 16 residues long. In nucleotides, the CDR3 is TGCGCCAGCAGCCAAGTTATGGTGGGGATGGGGTCACCCCTCCACTTT. Amino acids: CASSQVMVGMGSPLHF.

This clone was picked up one time. This chain joins TRBV5-1 and TRBJ2-5; 12 nucleotides line up with TRBD2. The CDR3 runs to 15 residues. The germline V gene has CDR1 SGHRS and CDR2 YFSETQ. Unmatched junction bases numbered 3, after V lost 3 bases and J lost 3 bases. This CDR3 is CASSWTSGVKETQYF. The CDR3 DNA is TGCGCCAGCAGCTGGACTAGCGGGGTGAAAGAGACCCAGTACTTC.

The chain combines TRBV5-1 with TRBJ1-6, with TRBD1 matching over 8 bases. Per the germline V gene, CDR1 is SGHRS and CDR2 is YFSETQ. The CDR3 runs 15 residues. V shed 4 bases and J 6 bases; nucleotides not matched to a gene: 6. CDR3 nucleotide sequence: TGCGCCAGCAGCCCCGGACAGGGTTCTAATTCACCCCTCCACTTT. Translation: CASSPGQGSNSPLHF.

The gene calls are TRBV2 and TRBJ1-2, with D tentatively TRBD1 (5 bases). CDR3 size: 13 residues. Deletions cut 4 bases from V and 1 base from J, with 7 bases between. In germline, CDR1 is SNHLY, CDR2 FYNNEI. The DNA for the CDR3 is TGTGCCAGCAGTGCCGACAGTAACTATGGCTACACCTTC. Translating it yields CASSADSNYGYTF.

The rearrangement joins TRBV4-3 to TRBJ2-1; D may correspond to TRBD1 or TRBD2 (6 bases each). The germline V gene has CDR1 LGHNA and CDR2 YSLEER. V was pared by 0 bases and J by 3 bases, with 9 bases between. The CDR3 has 15 residues. CDR3 nucleotides: TGCGCCAGCAGCCAAGATGGGGGGCTCTACAATGAGCAGTTCTTC. Translated: CASSQDGGLYNEQFF.

The chain uses TRBV5-1 and TRBJ2-1, with 9 bases identical to TRBD1. Germline CDR1 SGHRS, CDR2 YFSETQ. This CDR3 has 15 amino acids. The V gene end was trimmed by 2 bases and the J gene end by 5 bases; junction bases not matched to a gene: 5. The CDR3 sequence: CASSFPGTGNNEQFF. The CDR3 DNA sequence: TGCGCCAGCAGCTTTCCCGGGACAGGGAACAATGAGCAGTTCTTC.

The rearrangement uses TRBV10-3 and TRBJ2-2; TRBD2 matches 7 bases. The J segment lost 6 bases and the V segment lost 2 bases, leaving 9 bases of the junction unmatched. Germline lookup yields CDR1 ENHRY and CDR2 SYGVKD. The CDR3 is made up of 16 amino acids. DNA of the CDR3: TGTGCCATCAGTGAGAGGCAGGGAGGGATCCCCGGGGAGCTGTTTTTT. It translates to CAISERQGGIPGELFF.

This clone was found once. This chain connects TRBV5-6 to TRBJ2-3; D is unclear. This CDR3 has 16 residues. Looked up from germline, CDR1 is SGHDT and CDR2 is YYEEEE. V gave up 0 bases and J gave up 0 bases, with 11 bases separating them. CDR3 nucleotide sequence: TGTGCCAGCAGCTTGGTTTCCAGAATTAGCACAGATACGCAGTATTTT. It yields the protein CASSLVSRISTDTQYF.

Turning to this clone: The same CDR3 is also encoded by other DNA sequences in this sample. This CDR3 reads CASSLFLPKGATNEKLFF. The CDR3 DNA sequence: TGTGCCAGCTCGCTGTTCCTTCCCAAGGGGGCGACTAATGAAAAACTGTTTTTT. V gene TRBV18 combines with J gene TRBJ1-4; 7 bases fit TRBD1. J was trimmed by 2 bases and V by 6 bases; bases with no gene match: 15. The CDR3 runs to 18 residues. The germline V gene encodes CDR1 KGHSH and CDR2 LQKENI.

The chain recombines TRBV4-1 with TRBJ1-4, with 12 bases fitting TRBD1. Germline assignment: CDR1 MGHRA and CDR2 YSYEKL. V gave up 3 bases and J gave up 7 bases; unmatched junction bases: 9. The CDR3 has 17 amino acids. This CDR3 is CASSQGDRGQLSEKLFF. CDR3 nucleotides: TGCGCCAGCAGCCAGGGGGACAGGGGGCAGTTGAGTGAAAAACTGTTTTTT.

The V gene is TRBV29-1, the J gene TRBJ2-1, with 16 bases matching TRBD2. Germline lookup yields CDR1 SQVTM and CDR2 ANQGSEA. The CDR3 is made up of 18 amino acids. After removal of 6 bases from V and 0 bases from J, the junction contained 8 bases not matched to a gene. CDR3 nucleotides: TGCAGCGTCTCCGGGACTAGCGGGGGGGTAGGCTCCTACAATGAGCAGTTCTTC. Residues: CSVSGTSGGVGSYNEQFF.

J is TRBJ2-1 and V is TRBV5-3; tentatively, D is TRBD2 (6 bases). TRBV5-3 carries the ORF label, with uncertain function. The CDR3 is made up of 17 amino acids. The ends were cut back, 4 bases at V and 8 bases at J, with 25 bases in the middle. For the CDR3, the DNA is TGTGCCAGAAGCCCCGAACGCTCGGGAGAAAGGATCGATGAGCAGTTCTTC. The encoded protein is CARSPERSGERIDEQFF.

V gene TRBV5-1 combines with J gene TRBJ2-3, with D perhaps TRBD1 or TRBD2 (6 bases each). The CDR3 loop spans 14 amino acids. Germline-derived CDR1 and CDR2 are SGHRS and YFSETQ. Trimming pared 4 bases from V and 8 bases from J, leaving 17 bases between. This CDR3 is CASSTDSGASTQYF. Written as DNA, the CDR3 is TGCGCCAGCAGCACGGACTCGGGGGCTAGTACGCAGTATTTT.

This clone was observed a few times. The genes are TRBV4-1 and TRBJ1-1; D is perhaps TRBD1 (5 bases). Between the trimmed V and J ends, which lost 4 bases and 5 bases, there was a span of 8 bases. Germline V gene data show CDR1 as MGHRA and CDR2 as YSYEKL. The CDR3 extends over 12 amino acids. CDR3 nucleotide sequence: TGCGCCAGCAGCCGCCCAGGGACTGAAGCTTTCTTT. Amino acid sequence: CASSRPGTEAFF.

The gene calls are TRBV5-6 and TRBJ2-2; 8 bases map to TRBD1. The CDR3 consists of 15 residues. In germline, CDR1 is SGHDT, CDR2 YYEEEE. Losses at the gene ends were 4 bases for V and 6 bases for J; bases not matched to a gene: 8. CDR3 sequence: CASSENRGLAGELFF. In nucleotides, the CDR3 is TGTGCCAGCAGCGAAAACAGGGGGTTGGCCGGGGAGCTGTTTTTT.

The V gene is TRBV5-1, the J gene TRBJ2-3, with 8 bases aligning to TRBD1. Trimming removed 3 bases from V and 2 bases from J; junction bases left unmatched: 5. Germline CDR1 and CDR2: SGHRS and YFSETQ. CDR3 length: 15 residues. Written as DNA, the CDR3 is TGCGCCAGCAGCTGGGGGACAGGTTCCACAGATACGCAGTATTTT. This codes for CASSWGTGSTDTQYF. The whole variable domain, remainder taken from reference TRBV5-1 and TRBJ2-3, is KAGVTQTPRYLIKTRGQQVTLSCSPISGHRSVSWYQQTPGQGLQFLFEYFSETQRNKGNFPGRFSGRQFSNSRSEMNVSTLELGDSALYLCASSWGTGSTDTQYFGPGTRLTVL.

This clone has a handful of counts. The rearrangement links TRBV10-3 to TRBJ1-1, with 7 nucleotides matching TRBD1. Germline CDR1 reads ENHRY; CDR2 reads SYGVKD. This CDR3 region has 14 residues. Trimming took 2 bases from V and 4 from J; bases not matched to a gene: 4. CDR3 nucleotides: TGTGCCATCAGTGAGGAAACAGGGGTCACTGAAGCTTTCTTT. Translating it yields CAISEETGVTEAFF.

V gene TRBV19 combines with J gene TRBJ2-1; D uncertain. Germline V gene sequence: CDR1 LNHDA, CDR2 SQIVND (reference sequence). This CDR3 has 12 amino acids. V shed 3 bases and J shed 5 bases, with 5 bases lying between them. Here the CDR3 DNA reads TGTGCCAGTAGTATCAGAAACAATGAGCAGTTCTTC. This translates into CASSIRNNEQFF.

This clone was detected only a few times. The chain uses TRBV19 and TRBJ1-4, with 7 bases identical to TRBD1. CDR3 length: 16 amino acids. In germline, CDR1 is LNHDA, CDR2 SQIVND (reference sequence). Trimming cost V 6 bases and J 8 bases; bases outside gene matches: 15. The CDR3 loop reads CASSKPRTGTVEKLFF. For the CDR3, the DNA is TGTGCCAGTAGCAAACCGAGGACAGGAACAGTCGAAAAACTGTTTTTT.

The chain has TRBV5-8 and TRBJ1-6; D not certain. Germline CDR1 reads SGHTS; CDR2 reads YDEGEE. This CDR3 region has 16 residues. Between the trimmed V and J ends, which lost 0 bases and 7 bases, there was a span of 14 bases. CDR3 amino acids: CASSLVVSSLNSPLHF. CDR3 nucleotides: TGTGCCAGCAGCTTGGTTGTCAGTTCTTTAAATTCACCCCTCCACTTT.

A few counts support this clone. V usage is TRBV2 and J usage is TRBJ1-5, with a weak D call TRBD1 (5 bases). This CDR3 spans 12 amino acids. The V and J ends lost 4 bases and 10 bases respectively, with 11 bases between them. Looked up from germline, CDR1 is SNHLY and CDR2 is FYNNEI. The CDR3 nucleotides read TGTGCCAGCAGTGCAAGGGGAGGACCCCAGCATTTT. Translating gives CASSARGGPQHF.

The chain links TRBV16 to TRBJ1-4; D gene ambiguous. This CDR3 region has 15 residues. Trimming removed 2 bases at V and 5 bases at J, with 12 bases between. In germline, CDR1 is KGHSY, CDR2 FQNENV. The CDR3 protein is CASSQRGGENEKLFF. The CDR3 bases are TGTGCCAGCAGCCAACGGGGAGGCGAAAATGAAAAACTGTTTTTT.

The V and J genes are TRBV18 and TRBJ2-7; D gene uncertain. Germline V lookup: CDR1 KGHSH, CDR2 LQKENI. CDR3 length equals 16 residues. Trimming took 5 bases from V and 3 from J, leaving 20 bases between them. CDR3 in amino acids: CASSSLTNSVVYEQYV. For the CDR3, the DNA is TGTGCCAGCTCATCATTGACCAACTCTGTGGTCTACGAGCAGTACGTC.

V usage is TRBV29-1 and J usage is TRBJ1-2; tentative D call: TRBD1 (6 bases). There are 15 residues in the CDR3. Germline lookup yields CDR1 SQVTM and CDR2 ANQGSEA. With 3 bases removed from V and 7 bases from J, the gap between germline ends came to 21 bases. The CDR3 nucleotides read TGCAGCGTTGAGGTCCTGTCACAGGGTCCTTCTGGCTACACCTTC. It specifies CSVEVLSQGPSGYTF.

This clone was seen more than once but under ten times. The same CDR3 also results from other DNA sequences found in this sample. In DNA, the CDR3 is TGTGCCAGCAGTGGGCACTCACCGCCAGTCCCCTACGAGCAGTACTTC. It encodes CASSGHSPPVPYEQYF. The J gene is TRBJ2-7, the V gene TRBV25-1; D gene uncertain. Looked up from germline, CDR1 is MGHDK and CDR2 is SYGVNS. This CDR3 is 16 amino acids long. Between the trimmed V and J ends, which lost 4 bases and 2 bases, there was a span of 18 bases.

The chain carries TRBV6-1 and TRBJ2-7; tentative D call: TRBD1 (6 bases). CDR3 length: 14 amino acids. V was cut by 0 bases and J by 1 base, with 7 bases left in between. Germline-derived CDR1 and CDR2 are MNHNS and SASEGT. In nucleotides, the CDR3 is TGTGCCAGCAGTGAAGCCGGACAGTCCTACGAGCAGTACGTC. Translating it yields CASSEAGQSYEQYV.

This clone was seen more than once but under ten times. The rearrangement uses TRBV6-1 and TRBJ2-1; weak D call: TRBD2 (6 bases). This CDR3 spans 10 amino acids. Germline loops: CDR1 MNHNS, CDR2 SASEGT. Trimming left V 4 bases short and J 15 bases short, with 10 bases between. CDR3 sequence: CASSVGEVFF. DNA of the CDR3: TGTGCCAGCAGTGTGGGGGAGGTGTTCTTC.